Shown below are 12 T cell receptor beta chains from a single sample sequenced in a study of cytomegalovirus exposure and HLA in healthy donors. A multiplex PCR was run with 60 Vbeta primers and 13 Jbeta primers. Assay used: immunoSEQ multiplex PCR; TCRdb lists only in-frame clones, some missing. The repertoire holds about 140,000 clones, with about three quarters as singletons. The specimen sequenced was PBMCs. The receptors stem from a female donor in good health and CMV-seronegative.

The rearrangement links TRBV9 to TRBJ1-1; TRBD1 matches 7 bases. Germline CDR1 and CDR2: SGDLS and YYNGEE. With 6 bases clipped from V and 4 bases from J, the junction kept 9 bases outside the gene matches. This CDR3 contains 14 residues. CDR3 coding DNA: TGTGCCAGCACCCCTGGGGCAGGGGGCACTGAAGCTTTCTTT. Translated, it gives CASTPGAGGTEAFF.

CDR3 region: CASQRGNYGYTF. The CDR3, as DNA: TGTGCCAGCCAGCGGGGGAACTATGGCTACACCTTC. The rearrangement links TRBV6-1 to TRBJ1-2; D might be TRBD1 (5 bases). The CDR3 consists of 12 residues. Germline values: CDR1 MNHNS, CDR2 SASEGT. V lost 8 bases, J lost 2 bases, and 9 bases lay in between.

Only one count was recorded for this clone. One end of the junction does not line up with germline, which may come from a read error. CDR3 in DNA: TGTGCCAGCAGCGTAGCAGGGCCCTCAGAGGCCCAGTACTTC. Protein sequence: CASSVAGPSEAQYF. The chain is built from TRBV9 and TRBJ2-5, with D maybe TRBD1 (5 bases). This CDR3 spans 14 amino acids. Germline values: CDR1 SGDLS, CDR2 YYNGEE. The variable domain in full, completed from reference TRBV9 and TRBJ2-5, reads DSGVTQTPKHLITATGQRVTLRCSPRSGDLSVYWYQQSLDQGLQFLIQYYNGEERAKGNILERFSAQQFPDLHSELNLSSLELGDSALYFCASSVAGPSEAQYFGPGTRLLVL.

The CDR3 DNA sequence: TGCGCCAGCAGTGAGATGGCTGGCTACGAGCAGTACTTC. It specifies CASSEMAGYEQYF. The chain uses TRBV10-1 and TRBJ2-7, with D uncertain. This CDR3 comprises 13 residues. Germline lookup yields CDR1 WNHNN and CDR2 SYGVQD (reference sequence). Trimming took 2 bases from V and 3 from J, leaving 8 bases between them.

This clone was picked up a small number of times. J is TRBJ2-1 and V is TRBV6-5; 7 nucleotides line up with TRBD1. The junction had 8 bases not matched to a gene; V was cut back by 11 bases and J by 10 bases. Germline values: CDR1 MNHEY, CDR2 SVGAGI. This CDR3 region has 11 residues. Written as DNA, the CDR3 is TGTGCCGCCCGACAGGGCTGGGAGCAGTTCTTC. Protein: CAARQGWEQFF.

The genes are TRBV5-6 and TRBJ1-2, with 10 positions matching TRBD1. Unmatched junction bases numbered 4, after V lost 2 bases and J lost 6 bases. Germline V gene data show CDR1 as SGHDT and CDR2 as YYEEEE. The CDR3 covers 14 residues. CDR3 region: CASSLPGTGDGYTF. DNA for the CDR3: TGTGCCAGCAGCTTACCCGGGACAGGGGATGGCTACACCTTC.

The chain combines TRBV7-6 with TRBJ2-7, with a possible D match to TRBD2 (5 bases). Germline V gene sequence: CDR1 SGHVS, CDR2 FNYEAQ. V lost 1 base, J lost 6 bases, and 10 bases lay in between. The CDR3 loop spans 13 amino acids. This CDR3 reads CASSLVLASEQYF. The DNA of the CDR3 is TGTGCCAGCAGCTTAGTGCTAGCCAGCGAGCAGTACTTC. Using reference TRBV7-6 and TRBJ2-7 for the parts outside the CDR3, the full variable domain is GAGVSQSPRYKVTKRGQDVALRCDPISGHVSLYWYRQALGQGPEFLTYFNYEAQQDKSGLPNDRFSAERPEGSISTLTIQRTEQRDSAMYRCASSLVLASEQYFGPGTRLTVT.

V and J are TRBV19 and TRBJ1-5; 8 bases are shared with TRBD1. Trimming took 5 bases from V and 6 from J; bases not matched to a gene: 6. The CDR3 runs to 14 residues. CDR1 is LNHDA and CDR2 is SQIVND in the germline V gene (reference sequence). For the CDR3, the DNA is TGTGCCAGTAGTCCTGGACAGGGCGCTCAGCCCCAGCATTTT. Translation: CASSPGQGAQPQHF.

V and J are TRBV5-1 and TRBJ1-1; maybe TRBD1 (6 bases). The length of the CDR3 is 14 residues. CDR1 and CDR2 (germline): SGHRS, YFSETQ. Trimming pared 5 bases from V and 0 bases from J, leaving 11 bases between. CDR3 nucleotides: TGCGCCAGCAGGGGGGGGCCTATGAACACTGAAGCTTTCTTT. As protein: CASRGGPMNTEAFF.

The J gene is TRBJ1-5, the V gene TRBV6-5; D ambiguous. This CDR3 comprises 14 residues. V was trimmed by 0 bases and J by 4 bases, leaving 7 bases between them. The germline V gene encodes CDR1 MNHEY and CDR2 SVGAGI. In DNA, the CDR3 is TGTGCCAGCAGTTACTCGAGACTAAATCAGCCCCAGCATTTT. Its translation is CASSYSRLNQPQHF.

For the CDR3, the DNA is TGCGCCAGCAGCCACGACCCTACGGACAGGAACACCGGGGAGCTGTTTTTT. Encoded protein: CASSHDPTDRNTGELFF. The V gene is TRBV5-1, the J gene TRBJ2-2; D possibly corresponds to TRBD1 (6 bases). CDR1 is SGHRS and CDR2 is YFSETQ in the germline V gene. The CDR3 has 17 amino acids. Trimming stripped 4 bases from V and 1 base from J, with 17 bases between.

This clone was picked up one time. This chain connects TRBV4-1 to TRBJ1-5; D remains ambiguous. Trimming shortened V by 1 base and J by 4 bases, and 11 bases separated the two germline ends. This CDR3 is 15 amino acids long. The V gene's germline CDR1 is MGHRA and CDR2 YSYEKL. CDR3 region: CASSQVGRENQPQHF. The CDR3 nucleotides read TGCGCCAGCAGCCAAGTCGGGAGGGAAAATCAGCCCCAGCATTTT.